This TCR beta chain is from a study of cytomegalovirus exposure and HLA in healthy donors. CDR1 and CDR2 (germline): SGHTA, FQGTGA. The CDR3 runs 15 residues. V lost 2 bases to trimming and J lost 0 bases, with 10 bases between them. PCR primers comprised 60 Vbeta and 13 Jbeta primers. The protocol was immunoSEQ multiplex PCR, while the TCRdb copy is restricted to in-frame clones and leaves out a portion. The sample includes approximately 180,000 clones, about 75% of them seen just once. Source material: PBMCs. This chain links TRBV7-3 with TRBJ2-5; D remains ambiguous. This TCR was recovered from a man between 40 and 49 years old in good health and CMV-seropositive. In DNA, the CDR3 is TGTGCCAGCAGCTTAGTAGGCGGAAACCAAGAGACCCAGTACTTC. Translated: CASSLVGGNQETQYF.